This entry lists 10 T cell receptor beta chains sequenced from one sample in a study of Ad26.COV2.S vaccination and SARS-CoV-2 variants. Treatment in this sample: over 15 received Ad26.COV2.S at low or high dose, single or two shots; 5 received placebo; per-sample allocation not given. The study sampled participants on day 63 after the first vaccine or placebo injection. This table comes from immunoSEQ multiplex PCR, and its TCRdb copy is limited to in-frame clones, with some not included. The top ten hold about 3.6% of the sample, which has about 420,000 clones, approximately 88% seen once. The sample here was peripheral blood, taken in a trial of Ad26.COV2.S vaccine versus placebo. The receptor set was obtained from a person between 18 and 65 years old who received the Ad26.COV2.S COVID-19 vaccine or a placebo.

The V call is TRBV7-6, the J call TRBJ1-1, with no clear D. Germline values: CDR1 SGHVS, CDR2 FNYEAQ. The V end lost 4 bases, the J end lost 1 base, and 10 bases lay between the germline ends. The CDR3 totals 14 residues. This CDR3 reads CASSSAGPNTEAFF. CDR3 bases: TGTGCCAGCAGCTCCGCCGGGCCGAACACTGAAGCTTTCTTT.

The CDR3 bases are TGCGCCAGCAGCCATCTAGACAGGGAAAATGAAAAACTGTTTTTT. This gives the protein CASSHLDRENEKLFF. The chain combines TRBV4-1 with TRBJ1-4; TRBD1 matches at 7 bases. Germline values: CDR1 MGHRA, CDR2 YSYEKL. J gave up 5 bases and V 3 bases, and 6 bases lay outside the gene matches. CDR3 length: 15 residues.

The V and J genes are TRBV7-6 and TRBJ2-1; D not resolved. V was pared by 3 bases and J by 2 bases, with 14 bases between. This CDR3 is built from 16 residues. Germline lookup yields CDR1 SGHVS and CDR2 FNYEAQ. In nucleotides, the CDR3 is TGTGCCAGCAGCTTGGGCGTCTCAGGACCCTACAATGAGCAGTTCTTC. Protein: CASSLGVSGPYNEQFF.

CDR3 DNA sequence: TGTGCCAGCAGTTACCTAGGGACATTGAACACTGAAGCTTTCTTT. Protein sequence: CASSYLGTLNTEAFF. This chain joins TRBV27 and TRBJ1-1; D perhaps matches TRBD1 (6 bases). CDR1 and CDR2 (germline): MNHEY, SMNVEV (reference sequence). V lost 4 bases, J lost 0 bases, and 12 bases lay in between. The length of the CDR3 is 15 residues.

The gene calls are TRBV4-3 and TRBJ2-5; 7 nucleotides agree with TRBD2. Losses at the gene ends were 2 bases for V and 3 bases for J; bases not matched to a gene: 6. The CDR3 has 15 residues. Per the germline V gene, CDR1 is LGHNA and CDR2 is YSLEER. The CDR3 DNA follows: TGCGCCAGCAGCCAACGTGCCAGCGGGGAAGAGACCCAGTACTTC. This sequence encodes CASSQRASGEETQYF.

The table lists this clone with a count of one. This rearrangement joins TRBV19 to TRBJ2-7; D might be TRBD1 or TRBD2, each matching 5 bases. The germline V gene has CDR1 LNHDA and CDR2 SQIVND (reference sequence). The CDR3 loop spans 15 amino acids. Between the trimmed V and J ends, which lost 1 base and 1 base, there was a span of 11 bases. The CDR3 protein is CASSIGDAWSYEQYF. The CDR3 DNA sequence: TGTGCCAGTAGTATAGGGGACGCCTGGTCCTACGAGCAGTACTTC.

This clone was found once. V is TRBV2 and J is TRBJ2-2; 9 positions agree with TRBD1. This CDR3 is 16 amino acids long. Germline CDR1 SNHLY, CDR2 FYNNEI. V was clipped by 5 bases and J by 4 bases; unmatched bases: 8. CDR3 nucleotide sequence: TGTGCCAGCAGTATCTACAGGGGGCTTAGCACCGGGGAGCTGTTTTTT. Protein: CASSIYRGLSTGELFF.

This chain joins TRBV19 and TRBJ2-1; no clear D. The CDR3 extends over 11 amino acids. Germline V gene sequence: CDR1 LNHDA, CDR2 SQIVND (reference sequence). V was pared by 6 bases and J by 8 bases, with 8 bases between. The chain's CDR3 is CASSQVHEQFF. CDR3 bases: TGTGCCAGTAGCCAAGTCCATGAGCAGTTCTTC.

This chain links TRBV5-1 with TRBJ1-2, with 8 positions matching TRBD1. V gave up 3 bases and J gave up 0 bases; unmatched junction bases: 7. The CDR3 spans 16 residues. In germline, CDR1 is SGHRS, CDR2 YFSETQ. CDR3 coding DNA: TGCGCCAGCAGCTCGAGGAGACAGGGGACTAACTATGGCTACACCTTC. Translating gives CASSSRRQGTNYGYTF.

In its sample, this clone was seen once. The CDR3 DNA follows: TGTGCCAGCAGCCCAGGGACAGGTCAAGAGACCCAGTACTTC. This encodes CASSPGTGQETQYF. This sequence joins TRBV3-1 (or the pseudogene TRBV3-2) and TRBJ2-5, with 8 bases fitting TRBD1. The V gene's germline CDR1 is LGHDT and CDR2 YNNKEL (reference sequence). After removal of 4 bases from V and 2 bases from J, the junction contained 3 bases not matched to a gene. CDR3 size: 14 residues.